The present entry profiles one T cell receptor beta chain with its context. This sample was taken from a study of control samples from healthy donors and cancer patients. Generated by immunoSEQ multiplex PCR, the TCRdb table keeps only in-frame clones and is missing some. The sample includes tens of thousands of clones, roughly 91% of them seen just once. Deletions cut 0 bases from V and 3 bases from J, with 10 bases between. The CDR3 is made up of 15 amino acids. CDR1 LGHNA and CDR2 YSLEER come from the germline V gene. The chain carries TRBV4-3 and TRBJ2-3, with a possible D match to TRBD2 (6 bases). The sequencing input was PBMCs. This sequence was found in a man aged 50-59 years with lung cancer. The CDR3 nucleotides are TGCGCCAGCAGCCAAGATGGCGGGGAAACAGATACGCAGTATTTT. Translated: CASSQDGGETDTQYF.